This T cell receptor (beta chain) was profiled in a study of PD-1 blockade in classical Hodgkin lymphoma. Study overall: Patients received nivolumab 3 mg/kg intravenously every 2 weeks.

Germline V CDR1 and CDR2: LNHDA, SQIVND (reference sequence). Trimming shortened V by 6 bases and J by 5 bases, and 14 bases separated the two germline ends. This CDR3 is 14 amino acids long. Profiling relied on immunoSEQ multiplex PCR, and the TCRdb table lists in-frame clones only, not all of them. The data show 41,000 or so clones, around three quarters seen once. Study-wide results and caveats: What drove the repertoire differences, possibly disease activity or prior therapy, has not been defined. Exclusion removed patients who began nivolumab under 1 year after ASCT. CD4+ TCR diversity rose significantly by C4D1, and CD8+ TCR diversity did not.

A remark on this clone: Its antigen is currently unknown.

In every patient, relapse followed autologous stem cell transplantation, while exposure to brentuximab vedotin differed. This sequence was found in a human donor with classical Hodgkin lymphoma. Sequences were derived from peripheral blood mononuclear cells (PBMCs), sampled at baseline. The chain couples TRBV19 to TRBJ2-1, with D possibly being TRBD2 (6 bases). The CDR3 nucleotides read TGTGCCAGTAGCCCGGGACTCATCGACAATGAGCAGTTCTTC. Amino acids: CASSPGLIDNEQFF. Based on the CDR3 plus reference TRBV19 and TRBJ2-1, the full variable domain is DGGITQSPKYLFRKEGQNVTLSCEQNLNHDAMYWYRQDPGQGLRLIYYSQIVNDFQKGDIAEGYSVSREKKESFPLTVTSAQKNPTAFYLCASSPGLIDNEQFFGPGTRLTVL.